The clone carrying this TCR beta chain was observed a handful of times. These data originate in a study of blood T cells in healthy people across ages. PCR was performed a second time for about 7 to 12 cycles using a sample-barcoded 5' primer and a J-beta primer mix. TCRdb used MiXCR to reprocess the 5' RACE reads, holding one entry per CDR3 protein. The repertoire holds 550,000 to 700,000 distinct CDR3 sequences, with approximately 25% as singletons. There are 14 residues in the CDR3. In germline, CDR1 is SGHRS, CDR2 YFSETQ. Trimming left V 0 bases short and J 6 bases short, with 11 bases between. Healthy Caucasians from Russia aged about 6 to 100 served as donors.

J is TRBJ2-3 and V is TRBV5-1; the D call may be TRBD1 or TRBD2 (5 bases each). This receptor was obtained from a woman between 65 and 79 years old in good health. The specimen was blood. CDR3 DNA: TGCGCCAGCAGCTTGGCCGGGACGGCCGATACGCAGTATTTT. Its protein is CASSLAGTADTQYF.